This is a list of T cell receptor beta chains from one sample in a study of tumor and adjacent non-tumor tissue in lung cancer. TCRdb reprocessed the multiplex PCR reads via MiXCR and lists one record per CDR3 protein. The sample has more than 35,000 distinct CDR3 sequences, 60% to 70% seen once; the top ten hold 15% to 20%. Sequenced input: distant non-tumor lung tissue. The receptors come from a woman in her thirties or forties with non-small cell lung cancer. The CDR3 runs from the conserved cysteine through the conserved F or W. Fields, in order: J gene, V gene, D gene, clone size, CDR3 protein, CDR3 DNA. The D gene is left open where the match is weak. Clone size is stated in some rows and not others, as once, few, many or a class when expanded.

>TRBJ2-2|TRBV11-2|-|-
CASSLVIAGAGDLFF
TGTGCCAGCAGCCTAGTTATAGCTGGAGCCGGGGACCTGTTTTTT
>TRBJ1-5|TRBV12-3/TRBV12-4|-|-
CASNTNRKASNQPQHF
TGTGCCAGCAATACAAACAGGAAAGCGAGCAATCAGCCCCAGCATTTC
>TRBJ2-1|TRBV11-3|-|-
CASSKDGFYNEQFF
TGTGCCAGCAGCAAAGACGGATTCTACAATGAGCAGTTCTTC
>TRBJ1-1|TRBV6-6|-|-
CASSYGSWEGNTEAFF
TGTGCCAGCAGTTACGGGAGCTGGGAGGGAAACACTGAAGCTTTCTTT
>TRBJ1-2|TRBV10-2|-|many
CASSEGAGYGYTF
TGCGCCAGCAGTGAGGGGGCTGGCTATGGCTACACCTTC
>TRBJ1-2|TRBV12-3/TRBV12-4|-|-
CASSLFKGTGGHTF
TGTGCCAGCAGTTTATTCAAGGGGACGGGTGGCCACACCTTC
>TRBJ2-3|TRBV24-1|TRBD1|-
CATRETGLDTQYF
TGTGCCACCAGAGAGACAGGGCTAGATACGCAGTATTTT
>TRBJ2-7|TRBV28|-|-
CASSGPGFDSEQYF
TGTGCCAGCAGCGGACCGGGCTTTGATAGTGAGCAGTACTTC
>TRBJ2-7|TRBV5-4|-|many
CASSLGAATSEQYF
TGTGCCAGCAGCTTGGGGGCCGCAACATCCGAGCAGTACTTC
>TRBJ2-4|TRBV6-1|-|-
CASSESPDVFVNLAKNVQYF
TGTGCCAGCAGTGAGAGTCCGGACGTATTTGTGAACTTAGCCAAAAACGTTCAGTACTTC
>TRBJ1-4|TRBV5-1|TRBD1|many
CASSFDRVGEKLFF
TGCGCCAGCAGCTTCGACAGGGTCGGGGAAAAACTGTTTTTT
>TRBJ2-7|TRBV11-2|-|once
CASILRDYEQYF
TGTGCAAGCATCTTGAGAGATTACGAGCAGTACTTC
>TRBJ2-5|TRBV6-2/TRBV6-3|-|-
CASASGSDLETQYF
TGTGCCAGCGCGAGTGGATCCGACCTGGAAACCCAGTACTTC
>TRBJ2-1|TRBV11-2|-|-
CAGSIATEQFF
TGTGCCGGCAGCATCGCGACTGAGCAGTTCTTC
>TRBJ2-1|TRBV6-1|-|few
CASGNDEQFF
TGTGCCAGCGGTAACGATGAGCAGTTCTTC
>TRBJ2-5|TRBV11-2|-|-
CASTPRFQGTQYF
TGTGCCAGCACCCCACGGTTCCAAGGGACCCAGTACTTC
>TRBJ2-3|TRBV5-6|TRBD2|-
CACSYLSGRRTDTQYF
TGTGCCTGCAGCTATCTTAGCGGGAGACGCACAGATACGCAGTATTTT
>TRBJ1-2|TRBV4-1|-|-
CASSQAPRVQCGYGYTF
TGCGCCAGCAGCCAAGCGCCGAGGGTACAGTGTGGCTATGGCTACACCTTC
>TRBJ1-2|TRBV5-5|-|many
CASSREILEGYTF
TGTGCCAGCAGCCGGGAGATATTGGAGGGCTACACCTTC
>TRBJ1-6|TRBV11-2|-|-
CASSFGSSCDSPLHF
TGTGCCAGCAGCTTTGGTAGCTCCTGTGATTCACCCCTCCACTTT
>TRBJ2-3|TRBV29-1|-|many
CSVGAGGTAGPDTQYF
TGCAGCGTGGGGGCCGGTGGGACAGCGGGACCAGATACGCAGTATTTT
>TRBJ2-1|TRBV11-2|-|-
CASSFRVYDEQFF
TGTGCCAGCAGCTTTAGAGTCTACGATGAGCAGTTCTTC
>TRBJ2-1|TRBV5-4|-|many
CASPELGNEQFF
TGTGCCAGCCCGGAGCTAGGCAATGAGCAGTTCTTC
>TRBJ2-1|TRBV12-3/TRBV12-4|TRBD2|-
CASRRVSGGAGNEQFF
TGTGCCAGCAGGAGGGTTAGCGGGGGGGCCGGGAATGAGCAGTTCTTC
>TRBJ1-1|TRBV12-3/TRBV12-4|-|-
CATPLDPITEAFF
TGCGCCACCCCCCTAGACCCGATCACTGAAGCTTTCTTT
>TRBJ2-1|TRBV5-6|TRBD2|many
CASSSMTSGELISYNEQFF
TGTGCCAGCAGCTCTATGACTAGCGGGGAATTAATCTCCTACAATGAGCAGTTCTTC
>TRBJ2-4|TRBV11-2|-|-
CASSFGTQGGAKNIQYF
TGTGCCAGCAGCTTTGGGACACAGGGTGGAGCCAAGAACATTCAGTACTTC
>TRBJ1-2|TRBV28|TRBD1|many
CASSPHSDRAYGYTF
TGTGCCAGCAGTCCCCACTCCGACAGGGCCTATGGCTACACCTTC
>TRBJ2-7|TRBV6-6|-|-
CASVGTISNEQYF
TGTGCCAGTGTCGGGACAATCTCCAACGAGCAGTACTTC
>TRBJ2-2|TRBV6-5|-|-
CASGNTGELFF
TGTGCCAGCGGAAACACCGGGGAGCTGTTTTTT
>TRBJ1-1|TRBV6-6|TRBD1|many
CASQGGTEAFF
TGTGCCTCCCAGGGGGGCACTGAAGCTTTCTTT
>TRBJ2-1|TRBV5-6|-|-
CVSSLERVVGSYNEQFF
TGTGTCAGCAGCCTGGAGAGGGTCGTAGGCTCCTACAATGAGCAGTTCTTC
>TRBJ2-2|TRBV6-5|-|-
CASKSRRNTWELSF
TGTGCCAGCAAATCCAGGAGGAACACCTGGGAGCTGTCTTTT
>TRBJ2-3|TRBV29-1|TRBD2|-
CSVRGASGRIDTQYF
TGCAGCGTTCGTGGGGCTAGCGGGAGAATAGATACGCAGTATTTT
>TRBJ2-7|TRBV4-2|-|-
CASSQGSLAEFLEQYF
TGTGCCAGCAGCCAAGGGTCTTTAGCGGAGTTCCTCGAGCAATACTTC
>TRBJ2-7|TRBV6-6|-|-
CASSYILAVGAEEQYF
TGTGCCAGCAGTTACATATTAGCGGTAGGGGCTGAGGAGCAGTACTTC
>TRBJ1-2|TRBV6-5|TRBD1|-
CSSSYPTGEGGYTF
TGTTCCAGCAGCTACCCGACAGGGGAAGGTGGCTACACCTTC
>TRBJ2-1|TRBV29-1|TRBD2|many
CSVEGLAGTSSYNEQFF
TGCAGCGTTGAGGGACTAGCTGGCACCAGCTCCTACAATGAGCAGTTCTTC
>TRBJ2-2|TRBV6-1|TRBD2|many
CASSEQMSRTSFTGELFF
TGTGCCAGCAGTGAACAGATGTCCAGGACTAGTTTCACCGGGGAGCTGTTTTTT
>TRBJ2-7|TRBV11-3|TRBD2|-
CANTLWGGEQYF
TGTGCCAACACCCTTTGGGGGGGAGAGCAGTACTTC
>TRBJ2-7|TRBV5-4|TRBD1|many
CASSEGQRSYEQYF
TGTGCCAGCAGCGAGGGACAGCGCTCCTACGAGCAGTACTTC
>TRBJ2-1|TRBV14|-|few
CASSQGGRRGNSCNEQFF
TGTGCCAGCAGCCAGGGAGGACGGAGGGGGAACTCCTGCAATGAGCAGTTCTTC
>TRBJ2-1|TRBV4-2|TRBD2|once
CTSSQDYRTSGTYNEQFF
TGCACCAGCAGCCAAGATTACAGGACTAGCGGGACCTACAATGAGCAGTTCTTC
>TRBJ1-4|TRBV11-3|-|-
CVSSQGGKKLFF
TGTGTCAGCAGCCAAGGTGGGAAAAAACTGTTTTTC
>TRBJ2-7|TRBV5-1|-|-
CASSIPTASYEQYF
TGCGCCAGCAGCATACCTACAGCATCCTATGAGCAGTACTTC
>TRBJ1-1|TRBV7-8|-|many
CASSLDREFRTEAFF
TGTGCCAGCAGCTTAGACAGGGAGTTTCGGACTGAAGCTTTCTTT